One and the same sample provided the 15 T cell receptor delta chains below, sequenced in a study of Vδ1+ human thymocytes. What these receptors recognize is not known. Overall study results and limits: Thymic TRG and TRD repertoires appeared highly polyclonal.

The template was reverse-transcribed extracted RNA. CDR3 amplicons came from multiplex PCR with pooled V-gene forward and constant-region reverse primers. TCRdb reapplied CATT to the multiplex PCR reads. The sample carries around 20,000 delta-chain clones, about 8% recorded once. Material for sequencing was Vdelta1+ gamma-delta thymocytes from the thymus. Subset of the sample: FACS-sorted CD3+ TCRalphabeta- TCRVdelta1+ TCRVdelta2- thymocytes. These receptors were obtained from a child in the first two years of life who had congenital heart surgery.

The rearrangement joins TRDV1 to TRDJ1, with D hard to call. Trimming stripped 0 bases from V and 5 bases from J, with 13 bases between. Germline V gene data show CDR1 as TSWWSYY and CDR2 as QGS. The CDR3 totals 15 residues. In DNA, the CDR3 is TGTGCTCTTGGGGAACTGCGCGCCAGAATGGATAAACTCATCTTT. Protein: CALGELRARMDKLIF.

In its sample, this clone was seen a few times. The genes are TRDV1 and TRDJ1; 10 bases are a match to TRDD3. J lost 0 bases, V lost 0 bases, and 10 bases had no gene match. The CDR3 consists of 19 residues. Germline V gene data show CDR1 as TSWWSYY and CDR2 as QGS. CDR3 DNA sequence: TGTGCTCTTGGGGAACTTTCCCCGGGCTGGGGGATATACACCGATAAACTCATCTTT. It yields the protein CALGELSPGWGIYTDKLIF.

The chain joins TRDV1 to TRDJ1; unclear D gene. As TCRdb names no J gene, one was assigned here on the basis of a DNA match to germline. This CDR3 has 14 amino acids. The germline CDR1 and CDR2 sequences are TSWWSYY and QGS. Trimming shortened V by 3 bases and J by 5 bases, and 13 bases separated the two germline ends. CDR3 sequence: CALGERSSSDKLIF. In nucleotides, the CDR3 is TGTGCTCTTGGGGAGAGATCTTCGTCTGATAAACTCATCTTT.

This clone came up a few times. This sequence joins TRDV1 and TRDJ1, with D perhaps TRDD2 (6 bases). V dropped 3 bases and J dropped 1 base, with 12 bases sitting between them. The CDR3 spans 15 residues. From germline, CDR1 is TSWWSYY and CDR2 QGS. CDR3 sequence: CALGELLPSTDKLIF. CDR3 nucleotide sequence: TGTGCTCTTGGGGAGCTCCTTCCCTCCACCGATAAACTCATCTTT.

The chain has TRDV1 and TRDJ1, with 7 positions matching TRDD3. CDR1 is TSWWSYY and CDR2 is QGS in the germline V gene. V gave up 1 base and J gave up 0 bases; unmatched junction bases: 14. This CDR3 spans 19 amino acids. The CDR3 bases are TGTGCTCTTGGGGAACCACGGGGGATTAGAGGCTTTTACACCGATAAACTCATCTTT. Amino acid sequence: CALGEPRGIRGFYTDKLIF.

No V gene call is available, although the J gene is TRDJ1; the table's D call of TRDD3 was not tested on the DNA. The CDR3 is 22 amino acids. The CDR3 DNA sequence: TGTGCTCTTGGGGTCGTCTCACTGGGGGATGGGAGAGGAGGTATCTACACCGATAAACTCATCTTT. Its protein is CALGVVSLGDGRGGIYTDKLIF.

This clone was seen only a few times. The chain has TRDV1 and TRDJ1, with TRDD3 matching 11 bases. The trim removed 2 bases at V and 8 bases at J, leaving 19 bases unmatched. CDR1 is TSWWSYY, CDR2 QGS, per germline. The CDR3 sequence is 19 residues long. The CDR3 DNA reads TGTGCTCTTGGGGAATTACTCCTCCTACTGGGGGATAGAAGGGCCAAACTCATCTTT. Translating gives CALGELLLLLGDRRAKLIF.

The rearrangement joins TRDV1 to TRDJ1; 8 nucleotides agree with TRDD3. The CDR3 is 19 amino acids. Germline CDR1 and CDR2: TSWWSYY and QGS. Germline trimming cut 1 base from V and 3 bases from J; bases unmatched to any gene: 16. Here the CDR3 reads CALGEPIPSTWGSADKLIF. CDR3 nucleotides: TGTGCTCTTGGGGAACCTATACCTTCAACCTGGGGGAGTGCCGATAAACTCATCTTT.

This clone occurred a few times. The V and J genes are TRDV1 and TRDJ1; D might be TRDD3 (5 bases). Here the J gene came from matching the DNA to germline, since TCRdb omits it. CDR3 length: 17 residues. Germline V gene lookup returns CDR1 TSWWSYY and CDR2 QGS. The V gene lost 2 bases and the J gene lost 0 bases, with 16 bases spanning the gap. The DNA for the CDR3 is TGTGCTCTTGGGGAAATGGCGGGGACCACGTACACCGATAAACTCATCTTT. Translating it yields CALGEMAGTTYTDKLIF.

Concerning this clone: This specimen includes other DNA sequences encoding the same CDR3. The gene calls are TRDV1 and TRDJ1; TRDD3 agrees at 11 bases. Trimming cost V 2 bases and J 3 bases; bases outside gene matches: 11. CDR1 is TSWWSYY, CDR2 QGS, per germline. CDR3 length: 18 residues. The CDR3 DNA reads TGTGCTCTTGGGGAAATTGGGGCTGGGGGATACTCCTCCGATAAACTCATCTTT. Translated: CALGEIGAGGYSSDKLIF.

This chain links TRDV1 with TRDJ1; 10 nucleotides align to TRDD3. Germline V lookup: CDR1 TSWWSYY, CDR2 QGS. This CDR3 spans 16 amino acids. V lost 1 base and J lost 8; bases outside the gene matches: 10. This CDR3 is CALGEPHRMGDTKLIF. CDR3 bases: TGTGCTCTTGGGGAACCGCATAGAATGGGGGATACAAAACTCATCTTT.

Only a few counts were recorded for this clone. The genes are TRDV1 and TRDJ1, with D possibly being TRDD3 (5 bases). The CDR3 has 18 amino acids. The germline gives CDR1 TSWWSYY, CDR2 QGS. V was pared by 3 bases and J by 0 bases, with 20 bases between. The CDR3 sequence is CALGDYSGGDYHTDKLIF. The DNA of the CDR3 is TGTGCTCTTGGGGACTACTCAGGTGGGGACTACCACACCGATAAACTCATCTTT.

The genes are TRDV1 and TRDJ1; 8 nucleotides agree with TRDD3. Germline-derived CDR1 and CDR2 are TSWWSYY and QGS. The trim removed 0 bases at V and 0 bases at J, leaving 18 bases unmatched. The CDR3 extends over 21 amino acids. CDR3 sequence reads: CALGELGLSYWGDPYTDKLIF. In nucleotides, the CDR3 is TGTGCTCTTGGGGAACTTGGGCTTTCATACTGGGGGGACCCGTACACCGATAAACTCATCTTT.

The chain uses TRDV1 and TRDJ1, with TRDD2 identical over 9 bases. Germline loops: CDR1 TSWWSYY, CDR2 QGS. This CDR3 is 15 amino acids long. J gave up 1 base and V 5 bases, and 5 bases lay outside the gene matches. CDR3 sequence reads: CALGTLPTSTDKLIF. CDR3 DNA: TGTGCTCTTGGGACCCTTCCTACTAGCACCGATAAACTCATCTTT.

This clone was counted between two and nine times. This chain links TRDV1 with TRDJ1, with 10 bases that match TRDD3. Per germline, CDR1 TSWWSYY and CDR2 QGS. V lost 3 bases, J lost 2 bases, and 21 bases stayed unmatched. CDR3 size: 21 residues. CDR3 coding DNA: TGTGCTCTTGGGGATGGCTGTCTCTCCTCCTGGGGGATATCCCAGACCGATAAACTCATCTTT. The encoded protein is CALGDGCLSSWGISQTDKLIF.